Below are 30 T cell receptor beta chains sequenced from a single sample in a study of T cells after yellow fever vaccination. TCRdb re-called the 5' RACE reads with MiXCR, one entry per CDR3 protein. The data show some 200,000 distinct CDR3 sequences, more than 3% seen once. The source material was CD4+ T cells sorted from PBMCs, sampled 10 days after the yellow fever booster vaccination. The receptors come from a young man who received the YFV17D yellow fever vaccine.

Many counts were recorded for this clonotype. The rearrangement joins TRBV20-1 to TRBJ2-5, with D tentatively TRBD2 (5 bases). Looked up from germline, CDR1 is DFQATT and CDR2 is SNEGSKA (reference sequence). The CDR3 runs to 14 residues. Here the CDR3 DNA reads TGCAGCCCCTCGGCTGTTACGGGGATTGAGACCCAGTACTTC. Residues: CSPSAVTGIETQYF.

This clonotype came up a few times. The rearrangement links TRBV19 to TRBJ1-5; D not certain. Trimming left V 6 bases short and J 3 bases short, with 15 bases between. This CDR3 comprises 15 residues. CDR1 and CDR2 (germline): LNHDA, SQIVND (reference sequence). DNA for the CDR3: TGTGCCAGTAGCTCCTATACCGGGAACAATCAGCCCCAGCATTTT. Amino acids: CASSSYTGNNQPQHF. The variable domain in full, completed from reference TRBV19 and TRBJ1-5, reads DGGITQSPKYLFRKEGQNVTLSCEQNLNHDAMYWYRQDPGQGLRLIYYSQIVNDFQKGDIAEGYSVSREKKESFPLTVTSAQKNPTAFYLCASSSYTGNNQPQHFGDGTRLSIL.

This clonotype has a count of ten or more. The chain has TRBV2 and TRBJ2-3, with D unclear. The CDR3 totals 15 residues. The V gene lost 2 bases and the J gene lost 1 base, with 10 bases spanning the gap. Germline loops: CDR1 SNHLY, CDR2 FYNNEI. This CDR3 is CASSEIGSGTDTQYF. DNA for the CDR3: TGTGCCAGCAGTGAAATTGGTAGTGGCACAGATACGCAGTATTTT.

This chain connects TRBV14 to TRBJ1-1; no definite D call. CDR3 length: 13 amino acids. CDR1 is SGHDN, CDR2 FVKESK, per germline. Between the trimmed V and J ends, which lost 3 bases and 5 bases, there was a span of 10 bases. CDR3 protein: CASSQQLGTEAFF. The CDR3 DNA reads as TGTGCCAGCAGCCAGCAATTGGGGACTGAAGCTTTCTTT.

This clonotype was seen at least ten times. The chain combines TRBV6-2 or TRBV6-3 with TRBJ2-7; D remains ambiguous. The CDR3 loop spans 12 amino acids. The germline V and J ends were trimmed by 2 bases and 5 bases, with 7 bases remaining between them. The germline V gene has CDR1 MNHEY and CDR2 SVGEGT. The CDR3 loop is CASSYHYHEQYF. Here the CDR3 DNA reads TGTGCCAGCAGTTACCATTACCACGAGCAGTACTTC.

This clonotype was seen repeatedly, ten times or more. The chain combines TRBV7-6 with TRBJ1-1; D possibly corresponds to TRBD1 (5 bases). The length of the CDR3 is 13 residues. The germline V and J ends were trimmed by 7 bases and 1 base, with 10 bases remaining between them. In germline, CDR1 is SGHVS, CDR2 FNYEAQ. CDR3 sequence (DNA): TGTGCCAGCACTCGGGGGACGAACACTGAAGCTTTCTTT. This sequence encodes CASTRGTNTEAFF. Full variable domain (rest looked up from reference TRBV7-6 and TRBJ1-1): GAGVSQSPRYKVTKRGQDVALRCDPISGHVSLYWYRQALGQGPEFLTYFNYEAQQDKSGLPNDRFSAERPEGSISTLTIQRTEQRDSAMYRCASTRGTNTEAFFGQGTRLTVV.

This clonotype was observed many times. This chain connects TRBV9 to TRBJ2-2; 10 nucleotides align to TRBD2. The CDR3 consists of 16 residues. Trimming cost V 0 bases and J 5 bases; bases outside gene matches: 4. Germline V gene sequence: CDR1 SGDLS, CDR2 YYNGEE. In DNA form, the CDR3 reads TGTGCCAGCAGCGTAGCGGCTAGCGGGGGTACCGGGGAGCTGTTTTTT. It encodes CASSVAASGGTGELFF.

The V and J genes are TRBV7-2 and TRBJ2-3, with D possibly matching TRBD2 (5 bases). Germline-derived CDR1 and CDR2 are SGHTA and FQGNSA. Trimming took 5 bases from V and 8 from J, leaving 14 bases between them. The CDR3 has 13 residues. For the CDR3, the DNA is TGTGCCAGCAGCGAGAATGCACGGGGTACGCAGTATTTT. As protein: CASSENARGTQYF.

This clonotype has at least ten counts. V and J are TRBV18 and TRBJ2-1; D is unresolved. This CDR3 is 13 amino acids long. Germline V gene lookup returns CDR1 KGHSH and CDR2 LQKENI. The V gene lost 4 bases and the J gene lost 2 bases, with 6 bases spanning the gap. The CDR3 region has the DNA TGTGCCAGCTCACTAATGGCCTACAATGAGCAGTTCTTC. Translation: CASSLMAYNEQFF.

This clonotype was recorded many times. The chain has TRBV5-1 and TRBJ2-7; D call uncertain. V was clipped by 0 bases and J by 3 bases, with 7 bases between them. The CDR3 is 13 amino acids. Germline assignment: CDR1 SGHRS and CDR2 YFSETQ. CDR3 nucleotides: TGCGCCAGCAGCTTGGAGCCAGGCTACGAGCAGTACGTC. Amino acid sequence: CASSLEPGYEQYV.

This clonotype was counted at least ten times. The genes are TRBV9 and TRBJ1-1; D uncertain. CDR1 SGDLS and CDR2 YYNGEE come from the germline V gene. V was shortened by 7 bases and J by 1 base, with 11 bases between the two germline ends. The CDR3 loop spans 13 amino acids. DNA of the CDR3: TGTGCCAGCGTGGGAACGGGGAACACTGAAGCTTTCTTT. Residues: CASVGTGNTEAFF.

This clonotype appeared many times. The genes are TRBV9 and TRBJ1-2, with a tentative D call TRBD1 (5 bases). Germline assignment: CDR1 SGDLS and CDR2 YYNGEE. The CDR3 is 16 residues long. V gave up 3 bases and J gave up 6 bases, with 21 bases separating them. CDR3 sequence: CASSAGGREVRDGYTF. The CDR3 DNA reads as TGTGCCAGCAGCGCCGGGGGGAGAGAGGTCAGGGATGGCTACACCTTC.

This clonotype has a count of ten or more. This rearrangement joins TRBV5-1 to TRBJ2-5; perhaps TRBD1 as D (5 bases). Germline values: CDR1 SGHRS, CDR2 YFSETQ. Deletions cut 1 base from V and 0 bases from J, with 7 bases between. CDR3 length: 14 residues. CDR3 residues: CASSLRQNQETQYF. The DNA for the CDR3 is TGCGCCAGCAGCTTGAGACAGAACCAAGAGACCCAGTACTTC.

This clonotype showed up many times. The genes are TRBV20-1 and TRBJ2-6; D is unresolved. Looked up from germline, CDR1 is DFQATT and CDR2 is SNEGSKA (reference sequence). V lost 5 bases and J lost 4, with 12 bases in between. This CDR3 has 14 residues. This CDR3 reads CSAWSSPGANVLTF. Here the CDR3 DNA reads TGCAGTGCTTGGTCTTCGCCCGGGGCCAACGTCCTGACTTTC.

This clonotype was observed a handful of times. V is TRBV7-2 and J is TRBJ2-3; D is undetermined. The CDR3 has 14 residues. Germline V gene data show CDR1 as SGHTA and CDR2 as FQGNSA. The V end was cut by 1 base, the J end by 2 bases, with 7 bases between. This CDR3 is CASSLGIPTDTQYF. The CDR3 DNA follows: TGTGCCAGCAGCTTAGGGATACCCACAGATACGCAGTATTTT. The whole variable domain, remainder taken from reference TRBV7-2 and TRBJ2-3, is GAGVSQSPSNKVTEKGKDVELRCDPISGHTALYWYRQSLGQGLEFLIYFQGNSAPDKSGLPSDRFSAERTGGSVSTLTIQRTQQEDSAVYLCASSLGIPTDTQYFGPGTRLTVL.

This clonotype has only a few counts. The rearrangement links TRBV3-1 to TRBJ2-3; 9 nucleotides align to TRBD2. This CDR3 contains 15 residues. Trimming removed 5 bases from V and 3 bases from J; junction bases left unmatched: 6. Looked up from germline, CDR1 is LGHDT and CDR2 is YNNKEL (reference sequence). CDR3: CASSAWLAGTDTQYF. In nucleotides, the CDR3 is TGTGCCAGCAGCGCGTGGCTAGCGGGGACAGATACGCAGTATTTT.

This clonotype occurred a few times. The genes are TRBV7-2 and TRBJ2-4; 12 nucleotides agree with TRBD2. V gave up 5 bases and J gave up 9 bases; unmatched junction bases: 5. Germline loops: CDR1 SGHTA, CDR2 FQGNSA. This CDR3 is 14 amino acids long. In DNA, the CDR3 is TGTGCCAGCAGCCCCGGACTAGCGGGGACCATTCAGTACTTC. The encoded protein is CASSPGLAGTIQYF.

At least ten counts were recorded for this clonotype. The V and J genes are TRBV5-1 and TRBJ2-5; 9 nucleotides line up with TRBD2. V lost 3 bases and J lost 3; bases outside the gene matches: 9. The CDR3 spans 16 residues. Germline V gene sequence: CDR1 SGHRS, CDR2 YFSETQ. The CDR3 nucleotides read TGCGCCAGCAGCTCCGGCCGGGCGGGGGGGGAAGAGACCCAGTACTTC. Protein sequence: CASSSGRAGGEETQYF.

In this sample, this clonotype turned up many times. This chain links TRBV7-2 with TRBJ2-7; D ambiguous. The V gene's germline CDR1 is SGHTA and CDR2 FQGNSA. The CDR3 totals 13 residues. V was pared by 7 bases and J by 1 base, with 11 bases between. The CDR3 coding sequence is TGTGCCAGCACCCCCGGTTCTTCCTACGAGCAGTACTTC. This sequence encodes CASTPGSSYEQYF.

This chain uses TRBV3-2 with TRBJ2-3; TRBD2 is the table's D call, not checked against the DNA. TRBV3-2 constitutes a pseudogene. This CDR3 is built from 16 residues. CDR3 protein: CASSQRVPSGTDTQYF. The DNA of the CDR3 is TGTGCCAGCAGCCAAAGAGTTCCCAGCGGAACAGATACGCAGTATTTT.

CDR3 residues: CASSEWGSFYSGANVLTF. The CDR3 DNA reads as TGTGCCAGCAGTGAATGGGGGTCGTTTTACTCTGGGGCCAACGTCCTGACTTTC. The chain uses TRBV2 and TRBJ2-6, with D perhaps matching TRBD1 or TRBD2 (5 bases each). Germline CDR1 SNHLY, CDR2 FYNNEI. Trimming shortened V by 2 bases and J by 0 bases, and 14 bases separated the two germline ends. The CDR3 runs 18 residues.

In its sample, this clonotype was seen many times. The CDR3 DNA reads as TGCGCCAGCAGCCCCGGGACAGCCGAAGAGACCCAGTACTTC. Encoded protein: CASSPGTAEETQYF. The rearrangement joins TRBV5-1 to TRBJ2-5; 7 bases agree with TRBD1. CDR1 and CDR2 (germline): SGHRS, YFSETQ. The CDR3 contains 14 residues. V was clipped by 4 bases and J by 3 bases; unmatched bases: 6.

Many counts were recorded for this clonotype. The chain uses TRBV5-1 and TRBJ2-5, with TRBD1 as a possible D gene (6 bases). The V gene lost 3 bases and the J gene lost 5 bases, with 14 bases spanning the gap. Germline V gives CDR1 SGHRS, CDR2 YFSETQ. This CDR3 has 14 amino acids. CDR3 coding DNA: TGCGCCAGCAGCTGGCAGGGGTACGACGAGACCCAGTACTTC. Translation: CASSWQGYDETQYF.

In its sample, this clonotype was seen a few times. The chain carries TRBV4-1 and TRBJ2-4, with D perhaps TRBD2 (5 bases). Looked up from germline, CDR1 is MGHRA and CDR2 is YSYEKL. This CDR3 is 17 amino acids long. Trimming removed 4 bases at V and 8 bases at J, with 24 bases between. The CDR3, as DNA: TGCGCCAGCAGCCCGCTCGGGATTTCCCTCGTCGGGGACATTCAGTACTTC. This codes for CASSPLGISLVGDIQYF.

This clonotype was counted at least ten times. This CDR3 is CASSYSRAGGRTDTQYF. The CDR3, as DNA: TGTGCCAGCAGTTACTCTCGAGCGGGGGGTCGCACAGATACGCAGTATTTT. The chain recombines TRBV6-5 with TRBJ2-3; 9 nucleotides agree with TRBD2. Per germline, CDR1 MNHEY and CDR2 SVGAGI. This CDR3 contains 17 residues. The V and J ends lost 0 bases and 1 base, in that order; junction bases with no gene match: 5.

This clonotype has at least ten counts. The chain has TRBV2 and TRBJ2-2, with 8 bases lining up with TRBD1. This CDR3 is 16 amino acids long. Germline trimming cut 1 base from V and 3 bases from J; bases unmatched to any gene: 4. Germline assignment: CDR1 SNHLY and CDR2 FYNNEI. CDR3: CASSEGQGWDTGELFF. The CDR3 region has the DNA TGTGCCAGCAGTGAAGGACAGGGGTGGGACACCGGGGAGCTGTTTTTT. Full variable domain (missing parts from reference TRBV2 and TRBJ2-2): EPEVTQTPSHQVTQMGQEVILRCVPISNHLYFYWYRQILGQKVEFLVSFYNNEISEKSEIFDDQFSVERPDGSNFTLKIRSTKLEDSAMYFCASSEGQGWDTGELFFGEGSRLTVL.

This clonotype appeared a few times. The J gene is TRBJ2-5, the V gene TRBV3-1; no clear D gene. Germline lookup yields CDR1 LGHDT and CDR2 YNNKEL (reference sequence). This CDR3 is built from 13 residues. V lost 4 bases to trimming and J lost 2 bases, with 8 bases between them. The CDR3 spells CASSPSRQETQYF. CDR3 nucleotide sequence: TGTGCCAGCAGCCCTAGTAGGCAAGAGACCCAGTACTTC.

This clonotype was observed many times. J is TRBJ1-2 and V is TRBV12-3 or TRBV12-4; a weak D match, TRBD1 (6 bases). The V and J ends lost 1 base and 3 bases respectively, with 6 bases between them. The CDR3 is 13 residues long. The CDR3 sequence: CASSLEGDYGYTF. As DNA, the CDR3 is TGTGCCAGCAGTTTAGAGGGGGACTATGGCTACACCTTC.

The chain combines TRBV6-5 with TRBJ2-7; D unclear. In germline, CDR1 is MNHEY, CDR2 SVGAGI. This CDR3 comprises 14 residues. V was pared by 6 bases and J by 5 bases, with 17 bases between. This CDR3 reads CASRALSSWDEQYF. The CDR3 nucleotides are TGTGCCAGCAGGGCTCTCTCAAGTTGGGACGAGCAGTACTTC.

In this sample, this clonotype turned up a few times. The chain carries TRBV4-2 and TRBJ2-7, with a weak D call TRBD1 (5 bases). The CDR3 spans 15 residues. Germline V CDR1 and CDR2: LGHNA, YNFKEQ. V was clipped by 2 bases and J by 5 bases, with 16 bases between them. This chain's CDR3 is CASSQYDRGHDEQYF. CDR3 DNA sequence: TGTGCCAGCAGCCAATATGACAGAGGTCACGACGAGCAGTACTTC.